The 32 T cell receptor beta chains reported below all come from one sample, sequenced in a study of cytomegalovirus exposure and HLA in healthy donors. Both 60 Vbeta primers and 13 Jbeta primers went into the PCR. Profiling relied on immunoSEQ multiplex PCR, and the TCRdb table lists in-frame clones only, not all of them. The sample lists some 120,000 clones; 74% were seen once. Sequenced material: PBMCs. These receptors were obtained from a woman between 45 and 65 years old in good health and CMV-seropositive.

V gene TRBV11-2 combines with J gene TRBJ2-3; the match to TRBD1 covers 8 bases. The J segment lost 7 bases and the V segment lost 0 bases, leaving 6 bases of the junction unmatched. CDR1 is SGHAT and CDR2 is FQNNGV in the germline V gene. The CDR3 has 15 amino acids. As DNA, the CDR3 is TGTGCCAGCAGCTTAGAGGGACAGGTTCGTAATACGCAGTATTTT. Translation gives CASSLEGQVRNTQYF. The variable domain in full, completed from reference TRBV11-2 and TRBJ2-3, reads EAGVAQSPRYKIIEKRQSVAFWCNPISGHATLYWYQQILGQGPKLLIQFQNNGVVDDSQLPKDRFSAERLKGVDSTLKIQPAKLEDSAVYLCASSLEGQVRNTQYFGPGTRLTVL.

The chain carries TRBV7-8 and TRBJ1-3; D unclear. Per the germline V gene, CDR1 is SGHVS and CDR2 is FQNEAQ. CDR3 length: 15 residues. Trimming took 1 base from V and 0 from J, leaving 7 bases between them. This chain's CDR3 is CASSLDPYSGNTIYF. CDR3 DNA sequence: TGTGCCAGCAGCTTAGATCCCTACTCTGGAAACACCATATATTTT.

V and J are TRBV2 and TRBJ1-5; 8 bases agree with TRBD1. The CDR3 runs 14 residues. V gave up 3 bases and J gave up 7 bases; unmatched junction bases: 5. Germline V gives CDR1 SNHLY, CDR2 FYNNEI. CDR3 sequence reads: CASSEGSGGQPQHF. The CDR3 region has the DNA TGTGCCAGCAGTGAGGGGTCAGGGGGCCAGCCCCAGCATTTT.

CDR3 nucleotide sequence: TGTGCCAGCACGTCAGGGAATTCACCCCTCCACTTT. This translates into CASTSGNSPLHF. The gene calls are TRBV25-1 and TRBJ1-6; the D gene is possibly TRBD1 (5 bases). The germline V gene encodes CDR1 MGHDK and CDR2 SYGVNS. CDR3 length: 12 amino acids. Trimming took off 7 bases at V and 7 bases at J, with 8 bases between the two ends.

This chain connects TRBV10-3 to TRBJ2-5, with 8 nucleotides matching TRBD2. Trimming at V came to 0 bases and at J to 5 bases, leaving 17 bases not matched to a gene. CDR3 size: 19 residues. Germline V gives CDR1 ENHRY, CDR2 SYGVKD. CDR3 bases: TGTGCCATCAGTGAGTCGACATGGGCGGGGGGACCAGGCGAGGAGACCCAGTACTTC. Translating gives CAISESTWAGGPGEETQYF.

This chain links TRBV5-1 with TRBJ2-1; 12 bases are shared with TRBD2. The CDR3 is 14 residues long. Germline lookup yields CDR1 SGHRS and CDR2 YFSETQ. Trimming took 4 bases from V and 8 from J; bases not matched to a gene: 4. In nucleotides, the CDR3 is TGCGCCAGCAGCCGGACTAGCGGGGAGGATGAGCAGTTCTTC. Translating gives CASSRTSGEDEQFF.

The V call is TRBV6-1, the J call TRBJ1-5; D is perhaps TRBD1 (6 bases). This CDR3 contains 14 residues. Between the trimmed V and J ends, which lost 1 base and 5 bases, there was a span of 9 bases. From germline, CDR1 is MNHNS and CDR2 SASEGT. The CDR3 spells CASSEGGLDQPQHF. CDR3 nucleotide sequence: TGTGCCAGCAGTGAAGGGGGGCTGGATCAGCCCCAGCATTTT.

The V and J genes are TRBV5-1 and TRBJ1-1; 8 positions match TRBD1. CDR3 size: 16 residues. With 4 bases clipped from V and 4 bases from J, the junction kept 12 bases outside the gene matches. Per germline, CDR1 SGHRS and CDR2 YFSETQ. CDR3 protein: CASSPAPGTGGTEAFF. The CDR3 DNA sequence: TGCGCCAGCAGCCCGGCCCCCGGGACAGGAGGCACTGAAGCTTTCTTT. Variable domain in full (rest from reference TRBV5-1 and TRBJ1-1): KAGVTQTPRYLIKTRGQQVTLSCSPISGHRSVSWYQQTPGQGLQFLFEYFSETQRNKGNFPGRFSGRQFSNSRSEMNVSTLELGDSALYLCASSPAPGTGGTEAFFGQGTRLTVV.

This clone turned up a few times. This chain uses TRBV6-1 with TRBJ2-6, with D perhaps matching TRBD1 (5 bases). V was trimmed by 8 bases and J by 1 base, leaving 6 bases between them. Per the germline V gene, CDR1 is MNHNS and CDR2 is SASEGT. The CDR3 extends over 13 amino acids. The CDR3 here is CASQGSGANVLTF. In nucleotides, the CDR3 is TGTGCCAGCCAGGGATCTGGGGCCAACGTCCTGACTTTC.

J is TRBJ2-3 and V is TRBV5-4; 7 bases agree with TRBD2. Trimming at V came to 0 bases and at J to 1 base, leaving 5 bases not matched to a gene. The CDR3 runs to 16 residues. The V gene's germline CDR1 is SGHNT and CDR2 YYREEE (reference sequence). CDR3 nucleotide sequence: TGTGCCAGCAGCTTGGCAGCGGGAACCCGCACAGATACGCAGTATTTT. This sequence encodes CASSLAAGTRTDTQYF.

The V gene is TRBV7-2, the J gene TRBJ1-3, with D tentatively TRBD1 (6 bases). V gave up 5 bases and J gave up 0 bases, with 14 bases separating them. The CDR3 contains 16 residues. Looked up from germline, CDR1 is SGHTA and CDR2 is FQGNSA. Here the CDR3 DNA reads TGTGCCAGCAGCCCAGGGGATCCGAGCTCTGGAAACACCATATATTTT. It yields the protein CASSPGDPSSGNTIYF.

In its sample, this clone was seen a few times. This chain connects TRBV10-1 to TRBJ1-4, with D possibly matching TRBD1 (6 bases). The CDR3 loop spans 10 amino acids. Germline-derived CDR1 and CDR2 are WNHNN and SYGVQD (reference sequence). The CDR3 spells CAYTGEKLFF. The CDR3, as DNA: TGCGCATATACAGGGGAAAAACTGTTTTTT.

V is TRBV6-1 and J is TRBJ2-2, with D possibly matching TRBD1 (5 bases). Trimming left V 11 bases short and J 0 bases short, with 16 bases between. This CDR3 spans 15 amino acids. Germline V gene sequence: CDR1 MNHNS, CDR2 SASEGT. CDR3 in amino acids: CAGDSGSANTGELFF. DNA for the CDR3: TGTGCCGGCGATTCAGGGTCTGCGAACACCGGGGAGCTGTTTTTT.

A few counts support this clone. This chain connects TRBV6-5 to TRBJ1-2, with TRBD1 matching over 9 bases. V lost 3 bases to trimming and J lost 6 bases; unmatched junction nucleotides: 5. There are 14 residues in the CDR3. Germline loops: CDR1 MNHEY, CDR2 SVGAGI. DNA for the CDR3: TGTGCCAGCAGTTATACAGGGGGCGGAGATGGCTACACCTTC. Translation gives CASSYTGGGDGYTF.

The chain links TRBV18 to TRBJ1-2; TRBD1 is a possible D gene (5 bases). Germline V gene data show CDR1 as KGHSH and CDR2 as LQKENI. The CDR3 is made up of 13 amino acids. The V gene lost 2 bases and the J gene lost 3 bases, with 7 bases spanning the gap. CDR3: CASSPGAHYGYTF. The DNA for the CDR3 is TGTGCCAGCTCACCAGGGGCGCACTATGGCTACACCTTC.

This clone was detected only once. The gene calls are TRBV13 and TRBJ1-1, with 10 positions matching TRBD1. Germline V CDR1 and CDR2: PRHDT, FYEKMQ (reference sequence). The CDR3 totals 16 residues. The J segment lost 7 bases and the V segment lost 3 bases, leaving 11 bases of the junction unmatched. CDR3 loop: CASSLRQGAIYGEAFF. CDR3 coding DNA: TGTGCCAGCAGCTTGCGACAGGGGGCAATCTACGGTGAAGCTTTCTTT.

The chain couples TRBV19 to TRBJ2-3; a possible D gene is TRBD2 (5 bases). Per the germline V gene, CDR1 is LNHDA and CDR2 is SQIVND (reference sequence). The CDR3 sequence is 12 residues long. V gave up 3 bases and J gave up 5 bases, with 6 bases separating them. CDR3 nucleotides: TGTGCCAGTAGTATCGGAGGAGATACGCAGTATTTT. It specifies CASSIGGDTQYF.

The chain employs TRBV4-1 and TRBJ1-1, with D hard to call. Germline CDR1 reads MGHRA; CDR2 reads YSYEKL. Trimming removed 4 bases from V and 4 bases from J, with 13 bases in between. CDR3 length: 14 amino acids. In DNA, the CDR3 is TGCGCCAGCAGCCCCACCGGGATTCCCACTGAAGCTTTCTTT. As protein: CASSPTGIPTEAFF.

About this clone: One end of the junction is discordant with germline, which a read error may explain. The chain uses TRBV7-7 and TRBJ2-1, with a tentative D call TRBD1 (5 bases). Looked up from germline, CDR1 is SSHAT and CDR2 is FNYEAQ (reference sequence). This CDR3 contains 15 residues. DNA for the CDR3: TGTGCTAGCAGCCTCGGGCAGACTGGGGCCAATGAGCAGTTCTTC. Its protein is CASSLGQTGANEQFF.

This clone came up a few times. CDR3 coding DNA: TGTGCCGCTCTAGCGGGAGGAGGCGAGCAGTACTTC. This translates into CAALAGGGEQYF. The V and J genes are TRBV30 and TRBJ2-7; TRBD2 matches at 11 bases. V was clipped by 8 bases and J by 6 bases; unmatched bases: 6. Germline V gene sequence: CDR1 GTSNPN, CDR2 SVGIG (reference sequence). This CDR3 has 12 amino acids.

This chain joins TRBV5-1 and TRBJ1-2; 8 positions match TRBD1. There are 13 residues in the CDR3. Trimming took 2 bases from V and 8 from J; bases not matched to a gene: 5. Germline V gene lookup returns CDR1 SGHRS and CDR2 YFSETQ. The CDR3 DNA follows: TGCGCCAGCAGCTTCGGACAGGGCGGGGGCTACACCTTC. Its translation: CASSFGQGGGYTF.

The rearrangement uses TRBV29-1 and TRBJ2-1, with D maybe TRBD2 (7 bases). V was shortened by 4 bases and J by 9 bases, with 16 bases between the two germline ends. In germline, CDR1 is SQVTM, CDR2 ANQGSEA. CDR3 length equals 13 residues. The CDR3 DNA follows: TGCAGCGTTGTCCTAGGGGGGGGCGGTGAGCAGTTCTTC. It translates to CSVVLGGGGEQFF.

This clone was detected only once. CDR3 sequence reads: CASSEPQFGGGYTF. The CDR3 DNA is TGTGCCAGCAGTGAGCCACAGTTCGGAGGGGGCTACACCTTC. V and J are TRBV25-1 and TRBJ1-2; D not certain. This CDR3 contains 14 residues. The V end lost 3 bases, the J end lost 8 bases, and 16 bases lay between the germline ends. In germline, CDR1 is MGHDK, CDR2 SYGVNS.

This rearrangement joins TRBV29-1 to TRBJ2-5; the D gene is possibly TRBD1 (6 bases). The J call is in doubt because the DNA end fits TRBJ2-7 better. The CDR3 length is 12 residues. Germline assignment: CDR1 SQVTM and CDR2 ANQGSEA. The CDR3 loop is CSVIRGTGEQYF. The CDR3, as DNA: TGCAGCGTTATAAGGGGGACGGGCGAGCAGTACTTC.

V gene TRBV5-6 combines with J gene TRBJ1-1, with D unresolved. The CDR3 totals 15 residues. CDR1 SGHDT and CDR2 YYEEEE come from the germline V gene. V was pared by 0 bases and J by 1 base, with 10 bases between. The CDR3 loop is CASSLGNSRNTEAFF. In DNA, the CDR3 is TGTGCCAGCAGCTTGGGCAACTCCCGGAACACTGAAGCTTTCTTT.

This sequence joins TRBV19 and TRBJ1-5; 10 bases are shared with TRBD1. There are 21 residues in the CDR3. Germline V gene data show CDR1 as LNHDA and CDR2 as SQIVND (reference sequence). Losses at the gene ends were 3 bases for V and 1 base for J; bases not matched to a gene: 18. For the CDR3, the DNA is TGTGCCAGTAGTATTCCCACGTACCGGGACAGGGGTGGTCTGAGCAATCAGCCCCAGCATTTT. This sequence encodes CASSIPTYRDRGGLSNQPQHF.

The chain couples TRBV18 to TRBJ2-7; no firm D call. CDR1 KGHSH and CDR2 LQKENI come from the germline V gene. V gave up 1 base and J gave up 3 bases, with 10 bases separating them. This CDR3 contains 14 residues. The CDR3 here is CASSPRASDYEQYF. The CDR3 region has the DNA TGTGCCAGCTCACCACGGGCCTCAGACTACGAGCAGTACTTC.

The chain is built from TRBV5-6 and TRBJ2-7; a possible D gene is TRBD2 (6 bases). CDR1 and CDR2 (germline): SGHDT, YYEEEE. The V and J ends lost 2 bases and 0 bases respectively, with 12 bases between them. This CDR3 comprises 15 residues. The CDR3 here is CASSLGSGGSYEQYF. In DNA form, the CDR3 reads TGTGCCAGCAGCTTAGGGTCCGGGGGCTCCTACGAGCAGTACTTC.

The chain recombines TRBV7-9 with TRBJ2-3; TRBD2 might be the D (7 bases). V lost 0 bases and J lost 4, with 11 bases in between. The V gene's germline CDR1 is SEHNR and CDR2 FQNEAQ (reference sequence). The CDR3 consists of 15 residues. CDR3 in amino acids: CASSLAGGLSDTQYF. CDR3 DNA: TGTGCCAGCAGCTTAGCGGGGGGGCTCTCAGATACGCAGTATTTT.

The chain has TRBV18 and TRBJ2-3, with D perhaps matching TRBD2 (6 bases). V was trimmed by 11 bases and J by 4 bases, leaving 16 bases between them. The CDR3 covers 13 residues. Looked up from germline, CDR1 is KGHSH and CDR2 is LQKENI. Here the CDR3 DNA reads TGTGCCGCGGGGAGTTCTGCGGCAGATACGCAGTATTTT. It encodes CAAGSSAADTQYF.

V is TRBV2 and J is TRBJ1-4; D remains ambiguous. Germline V gene lookup returns CDR1 SNHLY and CDR2 FYNNEI. The V and J ends lost 6 bases and 0 bases respectively, with 8 bases between them. The length of the CDR3 is 14 residues. DNA of the CDR3: TGTGCCAGCAGCCTCTCTGCAACTAATGAAAAACTGTTTTTT. It encodes CASSLSATNEKLFF.

The rearrangement joins TRBV6-5 to TRBJ2-3; D uncertain. The CDR3 extends over 15 amino acids. Germline V gene sequence: CDR1 MNHEY, CDR2 SVGAGI. V lost 8 bases and J lost 2, with 17 bases in between. The CDR3 DNA is TGTGCCAGCTCTCTTAAAGCTCCGTTCACAGATACGCAGTATTTT. Residues: CASSLKAPFTDTQYF.